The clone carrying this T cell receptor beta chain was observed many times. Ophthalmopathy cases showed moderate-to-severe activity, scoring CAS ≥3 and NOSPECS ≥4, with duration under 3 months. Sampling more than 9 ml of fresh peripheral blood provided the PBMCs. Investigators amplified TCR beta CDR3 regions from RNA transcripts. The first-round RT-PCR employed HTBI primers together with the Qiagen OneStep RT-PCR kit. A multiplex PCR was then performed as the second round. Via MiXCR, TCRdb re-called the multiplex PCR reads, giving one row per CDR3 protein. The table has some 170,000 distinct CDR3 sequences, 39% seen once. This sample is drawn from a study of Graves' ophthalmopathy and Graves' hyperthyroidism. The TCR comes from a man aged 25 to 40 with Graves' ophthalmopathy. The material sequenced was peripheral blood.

CDR3 in amino acids: CAISAGASYEQYF. Written as DNA, the CDR3 is TGTGCCATCAGTGCCGGTGCGTCCTACGAGCAGTACTTC. The V call is TRBV10-3, the J call TRBJ2-7, with D unresolved. The V end lost 4 bases, the J end lost 1 base, and 8 bases lay between the germline ends. The germline CDR1 and CDR2 sequences are ENHRY and SYGVKD. The CDR3 has 13 residues.